This TCR beta chain was recovered during a study of shared clonotypes between healthy human individuals. General study findings and limits: The generation probabilities recorded for non-shared clonotypes fell below those of clonotypes shared by all four donors.

This CDR3 region has 16 residues. V lost 6 bases, J lost 0 bases, and 15 bases lay in between. Per the germline V gene, CDR1 is MDHEN and CDR2 is SYDVKM. Some clones are missing from TCRdb's copy, which holds only in-frame ones; the method was immunoSEQ multiplex PCR. This table has 2 million to 2.5 million clones, roughly 90% appearing once. Points on this clone: The antigen is not known.

The chain uses TRBV28 and TRBJ2-1; D not certain. The sample consisted of naive CD4+ T cells from PBMCs. Described subset: CD45RA+ positively selected. The source of this sequence is a man aged 18 to 35 in good health. Some clones in this sample may be carry-over from other donors' samples. The CDR3 loop reads CASRPSGSSSYNEQFF. The CDR3 region has the DNA TGTGCCAGCAGGCCCTCCGGTTCGAGCTCCTACAATGAGCAGTTCTTC.